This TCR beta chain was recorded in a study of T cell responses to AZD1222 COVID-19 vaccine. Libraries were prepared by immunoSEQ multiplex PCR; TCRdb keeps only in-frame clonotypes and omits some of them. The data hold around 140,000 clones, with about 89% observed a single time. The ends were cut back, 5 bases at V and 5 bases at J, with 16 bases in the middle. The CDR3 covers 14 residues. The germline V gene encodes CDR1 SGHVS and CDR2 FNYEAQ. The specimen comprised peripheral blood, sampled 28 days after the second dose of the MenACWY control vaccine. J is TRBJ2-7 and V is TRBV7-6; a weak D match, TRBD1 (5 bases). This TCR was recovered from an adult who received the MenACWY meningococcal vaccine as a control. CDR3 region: CASSQTDTLDEQYF. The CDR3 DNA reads TGTGCCAGCAGCCAGACGGACACACTGGACGAGCAGTACTTC.